The present entry profiles one TCR beta chain with its context. Its antigen is not known. The source of the sample is a study of cytomegalovirus exposure and HLA in healthy donors. Study results and limitations: Researchers reportedly found TCR beta sequences accurately predicted most subjects' HLA-A and HLA-B alleles. With later analysis, a missense DCLRE1C variant became linked to TCR beta V- and J-gene trimming. No immune exposure information besides CMV serostatus was available.

Whereas donors were nominally healthy upon sampling, unrecorded immune exposures were probable. The PCR had 60 Vbeta and 13 Jbeta primers. Some clones are missing from TCRdb's copy, which holds only in-frame ones; the method was immunoSEQ multiplex PCR. The sample lists about 120,000 clones; around 76% were seen once. The specimen was PBMCs. The origin of this receptor is a man aged 55-75 years in good health and CMV-seropositive.

CDR3 amino acids: CASSERSGWQPQHF. Here the CDR3 DNA reads TGTGCCAGCAGTGAACGGTCAGGGTGGCAGCCCCAGCATTTT. This chain links TRBV6-1 with TRBJ1-5, with TRBD1 as a possible D gene (5 bases). V was trimmed by 2 bases and J by 7 bases, leaving 12 bases between them. Germline CDR1 MNHNS, CDR2 SASEGT. This CDR3 comprises 14 residues.